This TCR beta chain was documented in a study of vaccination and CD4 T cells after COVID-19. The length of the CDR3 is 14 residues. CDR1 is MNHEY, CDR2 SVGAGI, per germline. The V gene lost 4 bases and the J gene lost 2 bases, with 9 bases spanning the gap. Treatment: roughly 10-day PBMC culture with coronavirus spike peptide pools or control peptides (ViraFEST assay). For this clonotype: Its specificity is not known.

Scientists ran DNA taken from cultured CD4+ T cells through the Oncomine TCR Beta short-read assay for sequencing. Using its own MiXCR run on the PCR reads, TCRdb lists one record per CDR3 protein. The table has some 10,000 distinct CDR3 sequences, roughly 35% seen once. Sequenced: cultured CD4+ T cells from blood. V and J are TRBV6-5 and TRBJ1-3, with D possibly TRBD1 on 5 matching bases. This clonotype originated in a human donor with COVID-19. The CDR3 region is CASSFGRAGNTIYF. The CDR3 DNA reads TGTGCCAGCAGTTTTGGCAGGGCTGGAAACACCATATATTTT.